Listed below are T cell receptor beta chains from one sample, sequenced in a study of blood T cells in healthy people across ages. MiXCR, applied by TCRdb to the 5' RACE reads, yields one record per CDR3 protein. This sample has some 1,500,000 distinct CDR3 sequences, with roughly 43% found just once. The material sequenced was blood. The receptors were sampled from a woman aged 18-29 years in good health. The CDR3 runs from the conserved cysteine through the conserved F or W. A D gene is named only where the DNA matches it firmly. Clone size appears in some rows only: once, few, many, or a class for an expanded clone.

clone_size	j_call	v_call	d_call	cdr3_nt	cdr3_aa
few	TRBJ2-5	TRBV14	TRBD1	TGTGCCAGCAGCCAACTAAGGGACAGAAAAGAGACCCAGTACTTC	CASSQLRDRKETQYF
.	TRBJ2-3	TRBV6-5	TRBD1	TGTGCCAGCAGTTACTCGGACAGGACCGGGACAAATACGCAGTATTTT	CASSYSDRTGTNTQYF
.	TRBJ2-7	TRBV20-1	TRBD1	TGCAGTGCTAGACCTCGACAGGGATTCTCCTACGAGCAGTACTTC	CSARPRQGFSYEQYF
.	TRBJ1-1	TRBV12-5	.	TGTGCTAGTGCCACGGGACCGAGGATGAACACTGAAGCTTTCTTT	CASATGPRMNTEAFF
once	TRBJ2-7	TRBV6-2/TRBV6-3	.	TGTGCCACAGAGTCCGGGAACAATGAGCAGTACTTC	CATESGNNEQYF
.	TRBJ2-1	TRBV30	.	TGTGCCTGGAGTGTAAGGCCTGGCAATGAGCAGTTCTTC	CAWSVRPGNEQFF
.	TRBJ2-1	TRBV29-1	.	TGCAGCGTTGAAGTCCATTCCTACAATGAGCAGTTCTTC	CSVEVHSYNEQFF
.	TRBJ2-2	TRBV6-5	.	TGTGCCAGCAGTCAGGACGAAACCGGGGAGCTGTTTTTT	CASSQDETGELFF
.	TRBJ1-2	TRBV20-1	.	TGCAGTGCCACAAACCCTTCCGGGACCGACTATGGCTACACCTTC	CSATNPSGTDYGYTF
.	TRBJ2-3	TRBV24-1	.	TGTGCCACCAGTGATTATCGGGATACGCAGTATTTT	CATSDYRDTQYF
.	TRBJ1-2	TRBV6-2/TRBV6-3	.	TGTGCCAGCACCCGGCTTCAGGTCAATGGCTACACCTTC	CASTRLQVNGYTF
few	TRBJ2-4	TRBV7-2	.	TGTGCCAGCAGCTTAGTGACGGGGGCGGCCAAAAACATTCAGTACTTC	CASSLVTGAAKNIQYF
few	TRBJ2-1	TRBV20-1	TRBD2	TGCAGTGCTAGTAGCCCGACTAGCGGGAACGATGAGCAGTTCTTC	CSASSPTSGNDEQFF
.	TRBJ1-2	TRBV30	TRBD1	TGTGCCTGGAGTGACGGACAGGGGGCAAACTATGGCTACACCTTC	CAWSDGQGANYGYTF
few	TRBJ1-4	TRBV6-5	.	TGTGCCAGCACTTCAACTAATGAAAAACTGTTTTTT	CASTSTNEKLFF
.	TRBJ2-3	TRBV7-9	.	TGTGCCGGCAGCACACGACTTCTGGGTGCGCAGTATTTT	CAGSTRLLGAQYF
.	TRBJ2-7	TRBV7-9	.	TGTGCCAGCAGCTTCGACTGGGAGCAGTACTTC	CASSFDWEQYF
.	TRBJ2-7	TRBV27	.	TGTGCCAGCAGCCTGCGGACAGAGAGCTACGAGCAGTACTTC	CASSLRTESYEQYF
few	TRBJ2-1	TRBV7-9	.	TGTGCCAGCAGTTCGGTCGACCGGGGTGAGCAGTTCTTC	CASSSVDRGEQFF
.	TRBJ1-5	TRBV5-1	TRBD1	TGCGCCAGCTCCACCGGGGCAGGGGACAGTCAGCCCCAGCATTTT	CASSTGAGDSQPQHF
.	TRBJ2-6	TRBV7-9	.	TGTGCCAGCAGCTTAGCCCGGATTCAAACCTCTGGGGCCAACGTCCTGACTTTC	CASSLARIQTSGANVLTF
few	TRBJ2-5	TRBV12-3/TRBV12-4	TRBD2	TGTGCCAGCAGCCTCGGACTAGCGGGGGCCAATGAGCAGTACTTC	CASSLGLAGANEQYF
.	TRBJ1-5	TRBV27	.	TGTGCCAGCAGCCTACTCCCGGAGACAAATCAGCCCCAGCATTTT	CASSLLPETNQPQHF
.	TRBJ2-7	TRBV3-1	.	TGTGCCAGCAGCCAAGATACAAGCGGCTACAAGGAGCAGTACTTC	CASSQDTSGYKEQYF
few	TRBJ2-3	TRBV12-5	TRBD1	TGTGCTAGTGGTTTGTTGACAGGGGTCACAGATACGCAGTATTTT	CASGLLTGVTDTQYF
.	TRBJ2-5	TRBV4-3	.	TGCGCCAGCAGCCAAGATGGCGGGGCGATTGGCAATGAGCAGTACTTC	CASSQDGGAIGNEQYF